This T cell receptor (beta chain) was retrieved from a study of shared clonotypes between healthy human individuals. Study conclusions and caveats: Collection of samples was limited to blood; tissue repertoires likely differ. In having few donors, the study represented limited genetic and exposure-history diversity. Generation probability values for non-shared clonotypes were lower than those for clonotypes shared by all four donors.

Produced via immunoSEQ multiplex PCR; TCRdb's table is partial and in-frame only. The table has some 2 million clones, approximately 94% seen once. As to this clone: What it binds is unknown.

Terminally differentiated effector memory CD45RA+ cells were excluded from the naive CD8 cells, which were CD45RO-negative and positively selected for CCR7. This receptor was taken from a young man in good health. Sequenced material: naive CD8+ T cells sorted from blood.

CDR3 nucleotides: TGTGCCACCAGAGGGGAGGAGAATAACTATGGCTACACCTTC. Translation gives CATRGEENNYGYTF. The chain couples TRBV15 to TRBJ1-2; possible D gene TRBD1, 5 bases. Germline values: CDR1 LNHNV, CDR2 YYDKDF (reference sequence). V shed 6 bases and J shed 1 base, with 12 bases lying between them. The CDR3 has 14 amino acids.